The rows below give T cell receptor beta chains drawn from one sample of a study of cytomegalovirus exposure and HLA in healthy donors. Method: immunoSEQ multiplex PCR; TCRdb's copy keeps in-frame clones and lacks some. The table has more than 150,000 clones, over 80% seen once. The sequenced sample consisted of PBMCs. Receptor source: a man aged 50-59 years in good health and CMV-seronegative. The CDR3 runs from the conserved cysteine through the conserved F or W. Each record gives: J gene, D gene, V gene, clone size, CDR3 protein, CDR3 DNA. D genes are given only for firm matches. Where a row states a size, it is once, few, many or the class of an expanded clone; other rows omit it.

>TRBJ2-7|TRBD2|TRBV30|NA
CAWGTRLAAHEQYF
TGTGCCTGGGGAACGCGACTAGCGGCCCACGAGCAGTACTTC
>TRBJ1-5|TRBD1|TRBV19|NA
CASAQGQNQPQHF
TGTGCCAGTGCCCAGGGACAGAATCAGCCCCAGCATTTT
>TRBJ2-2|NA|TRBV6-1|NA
CASSDLPGHWNTGELFF
TGTGCCAGCAGTGATCTCCCGGGACATTGGAACACCGGGGAGCTGTTTTTT
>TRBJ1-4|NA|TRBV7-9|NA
CASSWRGAEEKLFF
TGTGCCAGCAGCTGGCGGGGGGCGGAGGAAAAACTGTTTTTT
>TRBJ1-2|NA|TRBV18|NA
CASSPGAGNYGYTF
TGTGCCAGCTCACCAGGGGCAGGAAACTATGGCTACACCTTC
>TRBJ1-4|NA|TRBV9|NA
CASSVNSNNEKLFF
TGTGCCAGCAGCGTAAATAGCAACAATGAAAAACTGTTTTTT
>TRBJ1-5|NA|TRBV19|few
CASTRGDNQPQHF
TGTGCCAGTACCCGGGGAGACAATCAGCCCCAGCATTTT
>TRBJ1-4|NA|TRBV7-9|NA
CASSSWGRNEKLFF
TGTGCCAGCAGCTCGTGGGGGAGGAATGAAAAACTGTTTTTT
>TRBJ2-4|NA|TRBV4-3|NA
CASSQEFRVPNIQYF
TGCGCCAGCAGCCAAGAATTCCGGGTCCCAAACATTCAGTACTTC
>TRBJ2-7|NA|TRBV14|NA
CASSQLQGTYEQYF
TGTGCCAGCAGCCAACTACAGGGAACCTACGAGCAGTACTTC
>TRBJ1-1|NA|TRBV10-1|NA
CASSERVFLNTEAFF
TGCGCCAGCAGTGAGCGGGTTTTTCTAAACACTGAAGCTTTCTTT